Following are 17 T cell receptor beta chains from one sample sequenced in a study of beta chain features in type 1 diabetes. Expressed TCRB transcripts were sequenced because the isolated RNA had all been reverse transcribed beforehand. The protocol was immunoSEQ multiplex PCR, while the TCRdb copy is restricted to in-frame clones and leaves out a portion. Seen here are around 500,000 clones, 10% to 12% observed once, and the top ten hold 0.045% to 0.05%. Sequencing input: naive CD4+ T cells from blood. Every receptor here comes from a woman younger than 30 in good health.

This chain connects TRBV13 to TRBJ1-2, with TRBD1 as a possible D gene (6 bases). CDR1 is PRHDT and CDR2 is FYEKMQ in the germline V gene (reference sequence). The CDR3 sequence is 14 residues long. V was cut by 5 bases and J by 8 bases, with 18 bases left in between. The CDR3 DNA is TGTGCCAGCAGCGCACTGTGGCAGGGGAAAGGCTACACCTTC. Translated: CASSALWQGKGYTF.

This clone has a handful of counts. One end of the junction varies from germline; a read error may be responsible. The rearrangement joins TRBV20-1 to TRBJ1-1; D is undetermined. The CDR3 is 11 residues long. Germline CDR1 reads DFQATT; CDR2 reads SNEGSKA (reference sequence). The CDR3 spells CSAHPGSLLGF. The CDR3 DNA follows: TGCAGTGCACACCCGGGGTCCCTGTTGGGTTTT.

This clone has a handful of counts. At one end the junction does not follow the germline gene, possibly because of a read error. The V gene is TRBV5-8, the J gene TRBJ2-5; TRBD2 agrees at 7 bases. Germline CDR1 and CDR2: SGHTS and YDEGEE. The CDR3 has 14 residues. The CDR3 DNA reads as TGCAAATGTGCGGGGGATTTCAAGTTGGAGACCCAGTACTTC. Translation gives CKCAGDFKLETQYF.

V gene TRBV29-1 combines with J gene TRBJ2-7, with TRBD2 matching 9 bases. V gave up 7 bases and J gave up 3 bases; unmatched junction bases: 10. CDR1 and CDR2 from the germline V gene are SQVTM and ANQGSEA. There are 14 residues in the CDR3. The CDR3 coding sequence is TGCAGCGCAATAAGAGCGGGGGGACTCTACGAGCAGTACTTC. It encodes CSAIRAGGLYEQYF.

This clone was found a few times. The CDR3 region is CASSPRGAVEKLFF. The CDR3 nucleotides read TGTGCCAGCAGCCCGAGGGGGGCTGTTGAAAAACTGTTTTTT. V usage is TRBV9 and J usage is TRBJ1-4; perhaps TRBD1 as D (6 bases). V was cut by 4 bases and J by 7 bases, with 14 bases left in between. Per the germline V gene, CDR1 is SGDLS and CDR2 is YYNGEE. The CDR3 spans 14 residues.

This clone turned up a few times. The chain links TRBV30 to TRBJ2-2, with 7 bases lining up with TRBD2. This CDR3 has 16 residues. Per the germline V gene, CDR1 is GTSNPN and CDR2 is SVGIG (reference sequence). V lost 4 bases and J lost 1; bases outside the gene matches: 9. The CDR3 DNA reads TGTGCCTGGAAAATTCGGGCTAGCGGGAACACCGGGGAGCTGTTTTTT. Translated, it gives CAWKIRASGNTGELFF.

This clone was observed a handful of times. The chain is built from TRBV4-2 and TRBJ2-1, with D perhaps being TRBD1 or TRBD2 (6 bases each). Looked up from germline, CDR1 is LGHNA and CDR2 is YNFKEQ. The CDR3 is 13 amino acids. Trimming pared 1 base from V and 8 bases from J, leaving 9 bases between. The CDR3 protein is CASSQVEGDEQFF. In nucleotides, the CDR3 is TGTGCCAGCAGCCAAGTGGAGGGGGATGAGCAGTTCTTC.

The table lists this clone with many counts. The chain joins TRBV29-1 to TRBJ1-6; 9 nucleotides agree with TRBD1. The CDR3 contains 13 residues. In germline, CDR1 is SQVTM, CDR2 ANQGSEA. V gave up 6 bases and J gave up 10 bases; unmatched junction bases: 7. The CDR3 is CSVHPGQGSPLHF. CDR3 in DNA: TGCAGCGTACACCCGGGACAGGGATCACCCCTCCACTTT.

A word on this clone: The same CDR3 can be traced to other DNA sequences in this sample. V and J are TRBV30 and TRBJ1-2; D not resolved. Germline assignment: CDR1 GTSNPN and CDR2 SVGIG (reference sequence). The V end was cut by 1 base, the J end by 0 bases, with 3 bases between. This CDR3 spans 12 amino acids. CDR3 residues: CAWSGPNYGYTF. CDR3 DNA sequence: TGTGCCTGGAGTGGCCCTAACTATGGCTACACCTTC.

Remarks on this clone: Mismatch with germline at one junction end may stem from a read error. The rearrangement joins TRBV29-1 to TRBJ2-5; 11 bases match TRBD1. The CDR3 is 15 residues long. The germline V gene encodes CDR1 SQVTM and CDR2 ANQGSEA. The CDR3 loop reads CSGEDLGQGAWTQYF. The DNA of the CDR3 is TGCAGCGGTGAAGATCTCGGACAGGGGGCTTGGACCCAGTACTTC.

The chain joins TRBV5-1 to TRBJ2-5; a possible D gene is TRBD2 (6 bases). This CDR3 contains 14 residues. Germline CDR1 reads SGHRS; CDR2 reads YFSETQ. Between the trimmed V and J ends, which lost 2 bases and 4 bases, there was a span of 12 bases. CDR3 amino acids: CASSFRAGRETQYF. The CDR3, as DNA: TGCGCCAGCAGCTTCAGGGCGGGGCGAGAGACCCAGTACTTC.

This chain uses TRBV30 with TRBJ1-2; tentatively, D is TRBD1 (6 bases). The germline CDR1 and CDR2 sequences are GTSNPN and SVGIG (reference sequence). The CDR3 is made up of 13 amino acids. V lost 0 bases and J lost 6, with 11 bases in between. The CDR3 sequence is CAWSVAGVNGYTF. CDR3 DNA: TGTGCCTGGAGTGTGGCAGGGGTGAATGGCTACACCTTC. The full variable domain, its missing parts supplied by reference TRBV30 and TRBJ1-2, is SQTIHQWPATLVQPVGSPLSLECTVEGTSNPNLYWYRQAAGRGLQLLFYSVGIGQISSEVPQNLSASRPQDRQFILSSKKLLLSDSGFYLCAWSVAGVNGYTFGSGTRLTVV.

This clone was detected a few times. The chain has TRBV27 and TRBJ2-1, with TRBD2 matching 9 bases. CDR3 length: 16 amino acids. Germline V CDR1 and CDR2: MNHEY, SMNVEV (reference sequence). With 3 bases clipped from V and 6 bases from J, the junction kept 9 bases outside the gene matches. The CDR3 is CASSLRMREGPNEQFF. For the CDR3, the DNA is TGTGCCAGCAGTTTGAGGATGCGGGAGGGCCCCAATGAGCAGTTCTTC.

This clone was counted a few times. The chain uses TRBV2 and TRBJ2-1; TRBD2 matches 9 bases. This CDR3 has 14 amino acids. J was trimmed by 6 bases and V by 3 bases; bases with no gene match: 3. Germline V gene sequence: CDR1 SNHLY, CDR2 FYNNEI. The CDR3 nucleotides are TGTGCCAGCAGTGAGGGGACTAGCTCCAATGAGCAGTTCTTC. Amino acid sequence: CASSEGTSSNEQFF.

The genes are TRBV19 and TRBJ2-2; TRBD1 might be the D (5 bases). CDR1 and CDR2 from the germline V gene are LNHDA and SQIVND (reference sequence). The V end lost 5 bases, the J end lost 6 bases, and 7 bases lay between the germline ends. The CDR3 spans 12 residues. For the CDR3, the DNA is TGTGCCAGTAGTCTCAGGGCCGGGGAGCTGTTTTTT. It translates to CASSLRAGELFF.

The rearrangement joins TRBV28 to TRBJ2-1; a possible D gene is TRBD2 (6 bases). V lost 8 bases to trimming and J lost 1 base, with 6 bases between them. The CDR3 runs 12 residues. Germline CDR1 MDHEN, CDR2 SYDVKM. CDR3 loop: CASGGSYNEQFF. CDR3 coding DNA: TGTGCCAGCGGGGGGTCCTACAATGAGCAGTTCTTC.

This clone was seen more than once but under ten times. V gene TRBV7-2 combines with J gene TRBJ1-5; D gene unclear. The CDR3 contains 14 residues. V gave up 1 base and J gave up 3 bases, with 7 bases separating them. Germline CDR1 SGHTA, CDR2 FQGNSA. CDR3 nucleotide sequence: TGTGCCAGCAGCTTAGTAGCAGACAATCAGCCCCAGCATTTT. Amino acid sequence: CASSLVADNQPQHF.